These T cell receptor beta chains were read from a single sample in a study of siplizumab effects on memory and regulatory T cells. The table came from immunoSEQ multiplex PCR; TCRdb's copy has only in-frame clones and leaves some out. Of 100,000 to 110,000 clones listed, approximately 94% are singletons. The sequencing sample was made of non-Treg CD4+ T cells sorted from blood. The receptors stem from a human donor in good health. The CDR3 runs from the conserved cysteine through the conserved F or W. The D gene is left open where the match is weak. Where a row states a size, it is once, few, many or the class of an expanded clone; other rows omit it.

TRBD1	TRBJ1-3	NA	TRBV2	CASSLQGAGNTIYF	TGTGCCAGCAGCTTACAGGGGGCTGGAAACACCATATATTTT
NA	TRBJ1-2	NA	TRBV6-1	CASSPTGSYGYTF	TGTGCCAGCAGTCCGACAGGTTCCTATGGCTACACCTTC
TRBD1	TRBJ2-7	NA	TRBV28	CASSLIGTGIYEQYF	TGTGCCAGCAGTTTAATTGGGACAGGGATCTACGAGCAGTACTTC
TRBD2	TRBJ2-3	NA	TRBV14	CASSYSGGYTDTQYF	TGTGCCAGCAGCTATAGCGGGGGATACACAGATACGCAGTATTTT
NA	TRBJ2-1	NA	TRBV11-1	CASSFAGSERLSYNEQFF	TGTGCCAGCAGCTTCGCTGGTTCCGAGCGACTCTCCTACAATGAGCAGTTCTTC
TRBD2	TRBJ2-3	once	TRBV7-3	CASSSSGRADTQYF	TGTGCCAGCAGCTCCAGCGGGAGAGCCGATACGCAGTATTTT
NA	TRBJ1-3	NA	TRBV30	CAWSTGGNTIYF	TGTGCCTGGAGTACAGGCGGAAACACCATATATTTT
NA	TRBJ1-5	NA	TRBV5-1	CASSAAPIEGNQPQHF	TGCGCCAGCAGCGCGGCCCCGATTGAGGGCAATCAGCCCCAGCATTTT
NA	TRBJ2-3	NA	TRBV4-1	CASSQGPGTDTQYF	TGCGCCAGCAGCCAAGGGCCCGGGACAGATACGCAGTATTTT
NA	TRBJ2-1	NA	TRBV11-2	CASSLKTFNEQFF	TGTGCCAGCAGCTTAAAGACATTCAATGAGCAGTTCTTC
NA	TRBJ2-2	many	TRBV21-1	CASSKAKGSNTGELFF	TGTGCCAGCAGCAAAGCCAAGGGCAGTAACACCGGGGAGCTGTTTTTT
NA	TRBJ1-3	NA	TRBV19	CASSILSLSGNTIYF	TGTGCCAGTAGTATCCTAAGCCTTAGTGGAAACACCATATATTTT
TRBD1	TRBJ2-7	once	TRBV10-3	CAISGTGGSYEQYF	TGTGCCATCAGCGGGACAGGGGGCTCCTACGAGCAGTACTTC
NA	TRBJ1-2	NA	TRBV18	CASSRTANGNTNYGYTF	TGTGCCAGCTCTAGAACCGCCAACGGGAACACTAACTATGGCTACACCTTC
TRBD1	TRBJ2-5	NA	TRBV6-1	CASSQQGAQETQYF	TGTGCCAGCAGTCAACAGGGGGCCCAAGAGACCCAGTACTTC
NA	TRBJ1-6	NA	TRBV9	CASSGRRGNSPLHF	TGTGCCAGCAGCGGGCGGAGGGGGAATTCACCCCTCCACTTT
TRBD1	TRBJ2-7	NA	TRBV29-1	CSVMSDRDRGSYEQYF	TGCAGCGTCATGAGCGACCGGGACAGGGGATCCTACGAGCAGTACTTC
NA	TRBJ2-7	NA	TRBV5-4	CASSLSGPYEQYF	TGTGCCAGCAGCTTAAGCGGCCCCTACGAGCAGTACTTC
NA	TRBJ2-2	NA	TRBV9	CASSVLDTPPAGELFF	TGTGCCAGCAGCGTTTTAGACACTCCTCCGGCGGGGGAGCTGTTTTTT
TRBD1	TRBJ1-1	NA	TRBV7-6	CASSSQGAEAFF	TGTGCCAGCAGCTCGCAGGGGGCTGAAGCTTTCTTT
TRBD2	TRBJ2-5	NA	TRBV5-4	CASSERLAGVRETQYF	TGTGCCAGCAGCGAGAGACTAGCGGGAGTGCGAGAGACCCAGTACTTC
TRBD2	TRBJ2-7	NA	TRBV19	CASSRTSGPTYEQYF	TGTGCCAGTAGTCGAACTAGCGGGCCTACCTACGAGCAGTACTTC
TRBD1	TRBJ2-3	NA	TRBV5-1	CASSYGAGTDTDTQYF	TGCGCCAGCAGCTACGGGGCCGGGACAGACACAGATACGCAGTATTTT
NA	TRBJ2-1	once	TRBV6-1	CASNKDWLAEQFF	TGTGCCAGCAATAAGGACTGGTTGGCTGAGCAGTTCTTC
TRBD1	TRBJ1-2	NA	TRBV5-1	CASSFTGDYGYTF	TGCGCCAGCAGCTTTACAGGGGACTATGGCTACACCTTC
NA	TRBJ1-5	NA	TRBV10-3	CAISEPRGPNQPQHF	TGTGCCATCAGTGAGCCGCGAGGGCCCAATCAGCCCCAGCATTTT
NA	TRBJ2-7	NA	TRBV19	CASSIVLAAVYEQYF	TGTGCCAGTAGTATTGTTTTAGCGGCAGTCTACGAGCAGTACTTC
TRBD1	TRBJ2-4	NA	TRBV5-1	CASSLGTGGAAIQYF	TGCGCCAGCAGCTTGGGAACAGGGGGCGCGGCCATTCAGTACTTC
TRBD2	TRBJ2-5	NA	TRBV5-5	CASTRGSGRVETQYF	TGTGCCAGCACCCGAGGATCAGGGAGGGTAGAGACCCAGTACTTC
NA	TRBJ1-5	once	TRBV19	CATSLSNQPQHF	TGTGCCACCTCCCTTAGCAATCAGCCCCAGCATTTT
TRBD1	TRBJ1-1	once	TRBV10-1	CASRLDRENTEAFF	TGCGCCAGCAGACTAGACAGGGAGAACACTGAAGCTTTCTTT
TRBD1	TRBJ2-2	NA	TRBV6-6	CASCPGQINTGELFF	TGTGCCAGCTGCCCGGGACAGATTAACACCGGGGAGCTGTTTTTT
TRBD1	TRBJ1-2	NA	TRBV18	CASSPNIGDRNYGYTF	TGTGCCAGCTCACCAAACATTGGGGACAGAAACTATGGCTACACCTTC
NA	TRBJ2-3	NA	TRBV6-1	CASTRTDTQYF	TGTGCCAGCACTCGCACAGATACGCAGTATTTT
TRBD2	TRBJ2-5	NA	TRBV19	CASSGLAEETQYF	TGTGCCAGTAGTGGACTAGCCGAAGAGACCCAGTACTTC
NA	TRBJ2-3	NA	TRBV11-2	CASSSKSTLDTQYF	TGTGCCAGCAGCTCCAAATCGACCCTAGATACGCAGTATTTT
NA	TRBJ1-1	NA	TRBV5-1	CASSLMRFTEAFF	TGCGCCAGCAGCTTAATGCGATTTACTGAAGCTTTCTTT
TRBD2	TRBJ2-3	NA	TRBV9	CASSVSGTSTDTQYF	TGTGCCAGCAGCGTAAGCGGGACTAGCACAGATACGCAGTATTTT
TRBD1	TRBJ2-3	NA	TRBV7-2	CASSSGQSTDTQYF	TGTGCCAGCAGCTCGGGACAGTCCACAGATACGCAGTATTTT
TRBD1	TRBJ2-2	NA	TRBV6-1	CASSELGQMNTGELFF	TGTGCCAGCAGTGAATTGGGACAGATGAACACCGGGGAGCTGTTTTTT
NA	TRBJ2-2	NA	TRBV6-6	CASSYGRRSNTGELFF	TGTGCCAGCAGTTACGGGAGAAGATCGAACACCGGGGAGCTGTTTTTT
TRBD2	TRBJ2-3	NA	TRBV11-2	CASSLPLTSGYTDTQYF	TGTGCCAGCAGCCTTCCACTGACTAGCGGATACACAGATACGCAGTATTTT
TRBD2	TRBJ2-5	few	TRBV7-2	CASSLGYAGGETQYF	TGTGCCAGCAGCTTAGGATATGCGGGAGGGGAGACCCAGTACTTC
TRBD2	TRBJ2-2	NA	TRBV4-2	CASSQDPSSGSEGELFF	TGTGCCAGCAGCCAAGATCCGTCTAGCGGGAGTGAAGGGGAGCTGTTTTTT
TRBD2	TRBJ2-3	NA	TRBV6-5	CAAWRGLGTDTQYF	TGTGCCGCCTGGCGGGGGTTGGGGACAGATACGCAGTATTTT
NA	TRBJ2-7	NA	TRBV6-6	CASSYSGGAVDEQYF	TGTGCCAGCAGTTACTCGGGGGGAGCTGTGGACGAGCAGTACTTC
NA	TRBJ2-5	NA	TRBV6-1	CASRTGTTQETQYF	TGTGCCAGCAGGACAGGGACTACCCAAGAGACCCAGTACTTC
NA	TRBJ2-6	NA	TRBV27	CASSAQNSGANVLTF	TGTGCCAGCAGTGCGCAAAACTCTGGGGCCAACGTCCTGACTTTC
TRBD2	TRBJ2-1	NA	TRBV6-4	CASSYGLAGSGEQFF	TGTGCCAGCAGTTACGGACTAGCGGGATCGGGCGAGCAGTTCTTC
NA	TRBJ2-1	once	TRBV5-1	CASSLEGGYNEQFF	TGCGCCAGCAGCCTCGAGGGCGGATACAATGAGCAGTTCTTC
TRBD1	TRBJ2-2	NA	TRBV7-2	CASSLTGKNTGELFF	TGTGCCAGCAGCTTGACAGGGAAGAACACCGGGGAGCTGTTTTTT
NA	TRBJ2-7	NA	TRBV5-1	CASSQAWEQYF	TGCGCCAGCAGCCAGGCCTGGGAGCAGTACTTC
NA	TRBJ1-1	NA	TRBV14	CASSLLGAGGTEAFF	TGTGCCAGCAGCCTGCTGGGGGCCGGGGGAACTGAAGCTTTCTTT